Detailed here is one T cell receptor beta chain. Its antigen is undetermined. Looked up from germline, CDR1 is MNHNS and CDR2 is SASEGT. V lost 4 bases and J lost 7, with 16 bases in between. The CDR3 contains 14 residues. The entry originates in a study of PD-1 blockade in classical Hodgkin lymphoma. Study results and limitations: CD4+ TCR diversity, unlike CD8+, rose significantly by C4D1.

As for time point: cycle 4 day 1 (C4D1), after more than five weeks of nivolumab. The patients all showed relapse after autologous stem cell transplantation, while their brentuximab vedotin exposure varied. Some clones are missing from TCRdb's copy, which holds only in-frame ones; the method was immunoSEQ multiplex PCR. The sample has 25,000 or so clones, 85% to 90% seen once. The sequence was obtained from a human donor with classical Hodgkin lymphoma. The material was peripheral blood mononuclear cells (PBMCs), obtained before the fourth cycle of nivolumab. The chain links TRBV6-1 to TRBJ1-2; no clear D gene. The CDR3 nucleotides are TGTGCCAGCAGTGTCGGGAGGACTGCGCCTGGCTACACCTTC. It translates to CASSVGRTAPGYTF.